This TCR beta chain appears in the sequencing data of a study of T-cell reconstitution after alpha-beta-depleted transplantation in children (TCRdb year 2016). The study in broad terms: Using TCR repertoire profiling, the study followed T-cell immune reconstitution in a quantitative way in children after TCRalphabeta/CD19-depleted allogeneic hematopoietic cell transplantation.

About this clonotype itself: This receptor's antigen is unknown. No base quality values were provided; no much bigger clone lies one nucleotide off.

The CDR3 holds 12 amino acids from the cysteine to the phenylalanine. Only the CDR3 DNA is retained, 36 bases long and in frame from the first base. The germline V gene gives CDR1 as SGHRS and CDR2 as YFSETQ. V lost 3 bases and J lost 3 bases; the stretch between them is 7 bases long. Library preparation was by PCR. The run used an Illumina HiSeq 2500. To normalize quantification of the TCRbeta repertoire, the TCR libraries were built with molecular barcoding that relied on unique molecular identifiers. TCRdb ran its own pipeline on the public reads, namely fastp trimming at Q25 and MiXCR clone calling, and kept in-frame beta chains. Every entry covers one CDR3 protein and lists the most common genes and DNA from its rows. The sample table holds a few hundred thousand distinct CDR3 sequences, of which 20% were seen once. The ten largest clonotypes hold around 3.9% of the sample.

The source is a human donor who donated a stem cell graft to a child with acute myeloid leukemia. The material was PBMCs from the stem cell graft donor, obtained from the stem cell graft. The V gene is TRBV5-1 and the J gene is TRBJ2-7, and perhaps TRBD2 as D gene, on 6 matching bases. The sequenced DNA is TGCGCCAGCAGCTGGAGGGGCTACGAGCAGTACTTC. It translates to CASSWRGYEQYF.